The clone carrying this TCR beta chain was counted between two and nine times. Its matching antigen is unknown. The CDR3 runs 16 residues. TCRdb's copy holds only in-frame clones and misses some; the assay was immunoSEQ multiplex PCR. The sample consists of roughly 49,000 clones, 85% to 90% of them appearing once. The entry originates in a study of neoadjuvant nivolumab and ipilimumab in lung cancer. Whole-study results and caveats: Only two of four nivolumab-treated tumors gained richness and clonality by surgery. Pretherapy blood TCR richness correlated positively with resected tumor richness. Resected tumors had greater TCR richness and clonality than uninvolved lung.

The TCR was taken from an adult with non-small cell lung cancer. Some clones in this sample may be carry-over from other donors' samples. This material consisted of blood, taken before neoadjuvant nivolumab, alone or with ipilimumab. The chain recombines TRBV5-3 with TRBJ2-7, with TRBD2 as a possible D gene (6 bases). TRBV5-3 is marked as an open reading frame, function uncertain. For the CDR3, the DNA is TGTGCTCGCTTAGGAGGGGCGACGACCGACGCCTACGAGCAGTACTTC. Amino acids: CARLGGATTDAYEQYF.